A single sample is the source of the 3 T cell receptor beta chains below, sequenced in a study of blood T cell repertoires in COVID-19. Only in-frame clones appear in the TCRdb table, and some are missing; sequencing was by immunoSEQ multiplex PCR. The data show about 320,000 clones, about 85% seen once. The specimen was PBMCs or T cells enriched from blood (not recorded which). Every receptor here comes from a woman aged 30 to 39 who had been exposed to COVID-19.

The J gene is TRBJ1-1, the V gene TRBV27, with D possibly TRBD1 on 5 matching bases. This CDR3 comprises 18 residues. Germline assignment: CDR1 MNHEY and CDR2 SMNVEV (reference sequence). V was cut by 6 bases and J by 0 bases, with 23 bases left in between. This chain's CDR3 is CASSPLMVQGLLNTEAFF. The CDR3 nucleotides are TGTGCCAGCAGCCCCCTAATGGTTCAGGGCCTATTGAACACTGAAGCTTTCTTT.

In DNA form, the CDR3 reads TGTGCCAGCAGAGGGACAGGCAGTGAAGCTTTCTTT. Encoded protein: CASRGTGSEAFF. The chain joins TRBV7-2 to TRBJ1-1, with TRBD1 identical over 8 bases. The CDR3 is 12 residues long. From germline, CDR1 is SGHTA and CDR2 FQGNSA. J lost 7 bases, V lost 6 bases, and 4 bases had no gene match.

This sequence joins TRBV14 and TRBJ2-2, with 10 bases fitting TRBD2. The V gene's germline CDR1 is SGHDN and CDR2 FVKESK. Trimming removed 2 bases from V and 7 bases from J; junction bases left unmatched: 7. The CDR3 is 16 residues long. CDR3 DNA sequence: TGTGCCAGCAGCCAACTAGCGGGGGCCCCGGGCGGGGAGCTGTTTTTT. Translation: CASSQLAGAPGGELFF.